This T cell receptor beta chain is drawn from a study of cytomegalovirus exposure and HLA in healthy donors. After removal of 0 bases from V and 4 bases from J, the junction contained 4 bases not matched to a gene. The CDR3 is made up of 14 amino acids. The germline gives CDR1 SGDLS, CDR2 YYNGEE. This PCR relied on a set of 60 Vbeta primers and 13 Jbeta primers. Profiled with immunoSEQ multiplex PCR; TCRdb holds only in-frame clones, not every one. In the table there are 130,000 to 150,000 clones, around four fifths of which are singletons. Notes on this clone: Antigen: not known.

Study-wide results and caveats: From TCR beta sequences, most subjects' HLA-A and HLA-B alleles were reportedly predicted accurately.

The receptor comes from a man under 40 in good health and CMV-seronegative. The sequencing input was PBMCs. The J gene is TRBJ2-7, the V gene TRBV9; 7 bases align to TRBD2. As DNA, the CDR3 is TGTGCCAGCAGCGTAGACCCAGCGGGGTACGAGCAGTACTTC. It codes for CASSVDPAGYEQYF.